The rows below give T cell receptor beta chains drawn from one sample of a study of control samples from healthy donors and cancer patients. Sequencing used immunoSEQ multiplex PCR; TCRdb keeps in-frame clones, though not all of them. The sample has about 130,000 clones; about 93% are singletons. Sample: blood. These receptors all come from a man between 35 and 55 years old in good health. Each CDR3 is given with its conserved first and last residue. A D gene is named only where the DNA matches it firmly. Only some rows state a clone size, as once, few, many or a class for expanded clones.

d_gene	v_gene	j_gene	abundance	CDR3aa	CDR3nt
TRBD1	TRBV6-5	TRBJ1-6	.	CASRIQGITSPLHF	TGTGCCAGCAGAATACAGGGGATTACTTCACCCCTCCACTTT
TRBD1	TRBV25-1	TRBJ1-1	.	CASGGQGPTEAFF	TGTGCCAGCGGCGGACAGGGCCCCACTGAAGCTTTCTTT
.	TRBV6-5	TRBJ2-3	.	CASSPLRGTDTQYF	TGTGCCAGCAGCCCATTGCGGGGCACAGATACGCAGTATTTT
.	TRBV5-1	TRBJ1-1	.	CASTYDRPNTEAFF	TGCGCCAGCACCTATGACAGGCCGAACACTGAAGCTTTCTTT
.	TRBV12-5	TRBJ1-5	.	CASGSDSYNQPQHF	TGTGCTAGTGGTTCGGACAGCTACAATCAGCCCCAGCATTTT
TRBD1	TRBV19	TRBJ1-5	once	CASSSGQYSNQPQHF	TGTGCCAGTAGTTCGGGACAGTATAGCAATCAGCCCCAGCATTTT
.	TRBV12-3/TRBV12-4	TRBJ1-2	once	CASSKLGVYGYTF	TGTGCCAGCAGTAAGCTTGGGGTCTATGGCTACACCTTC
.	TRBV11-3	TRBJ2-3	once	CASSPSRSTDTQYF	TGTGCCAGCAGCCCTAGCAGGAGCACAGATACGCAGTATTTT
.	TRBV6-1	TRBJ1-5	.	CASSEFGGNQPQHF	TGTGCCAGCAGTGAATTCGGAGGAAATCAGCCCCAGCATTTT
TRBD1	TRBV2	TRBJ1-4	.	CASRGTGAEKLFF	TGTGCCAGCAGGGGGACAGGGGCGGAAAAACTGTTTTTT
.	TRBV2	TRBJ2-7	.	CASSIIGGGEVEQYF	TGTGCCAGCAGTATCATAGGAGGGGGCGAGGTCGAGCAGTACTTC
.	TRBV19	TRBJ1-5	.	CASSKDSRDQPQHF	TGTGCCAGTAGTAAGGACAGTAGGGATCAGCCCCAGCATTTT
.	TRBV7-8	TRBJ1-3	.	CASSSSDRAGNTIYF	.
.	TRBV25-1	TRBJ1-1	few	CASSEPGRYGQTEAFF	TGTGCCAGCAGTGAACCGGGCCGCTACGGACAGACTGAAGCTTTCTTT
.	TRBV9	TRBJ2-3	.	CASSVVGGSTDTQYF	TGTGCCAGCAGCGTAGTCGGAGGAAGCACAGATACGCAGTATTTT
TRBD1	TRBV7-2	TRBJ2-3	.	CASSLGQGETDTQYF	TGTGCCAGCAGCTTAGGACAGGGAGAGACAGATACGCAGTATTTT
.	TRBV5-1	TRBJ1-2	.	CASSLEEAQGGYTF	TGCGCCAGCAGCTTGGAAGAGGCCCAAGGGGGCTACACCTTC
.	TRBV28	TRBJ1-3	.	CASSLSGLVGNTIYF	TGTGCCAGCAGTTTAAGTGGGCTAGTAGGGAACACCATATATTTT
.	TRBV6-5	TRBJ1-2	once	CASSYSRGGANHGYTF	TGTGCCAGCAGTTACTCGAGGGGGGGCGCAAACCATGGCTACACCTTC
.	TRBV7-3	TRBJ2-2	once	CASSLLPGELFF	TGTGCCAGCAGCCTCCTTCCCGGGGAGCTGTTTTTT
TRBD1	TRBV2	TRBJ1-1	few	CASRDRGTEAFF	TGTGCCAGCAGGGACAGGGGGACTGAAGCTTTCTTT
TRBD2	TRBV19	TRBJ2-5	.	CASSIQSSGGETQYF	TGTGCCAGTAGTATTCAGTCTAGCGGAGGGGAGACCCAGTACTTC
.	TRBV27	TRBJ1-2	.	CASSRGTNYGYTF	TGTGCCAGCAGTCGAGGGACTAACTATGGCTACACCTTC
.	TRBV6-5	TRBJ2-5	once	CASSYDSGIETQYF	TGTGCCAGCAGTTACGACTCGGGGATAGAGACCCAGTACTTC
TRBD1	TRBV5-1	TRBJ2-7	once	CASSLDRAPYEQYF	TGCGCCAGCAGCTTAGACAGGGCACCCTACGAGCAGTACTTC
.	TRBV6-1	TRBJ1-6	.	CASSETGYNSPLHF	TGTGCCAGCAGTGAGACAGGTTATAATTCACCCCTCCACTTT
.	TRBV5-6	TRBJ2-7	.	CASSVGPGQYEQYF	TGTGCCAGCAGCGTGGGGCCAGGGCAGTACGAGCAGTACTTC
.	TRBV29-1	TRBJ2-2	.	CSVRKPAAGYTGELFF	TGCAGCGTACGAAAGCCCGCGGCAGGTTACACCGGGGAGCTGTTTTTT
.	TRBV5-6	TRBJ2-7	.	CASSGTSYEQYF	TGTGCCAGCAGCGGGACATCGTACGAGCAGTACTTC
TRBD1	TRBV27	TRBJ2-2	.	CASRTGGNTGELFF	TGTGCCAGTAGGACAGGGGGGAACACCGGGGAGCTGTTTTTT
.	TRBV29-1	TRBJ2-7	.	CSVGTGSPEQYF	TGCAGCGTGGGGACGGGAAGCCCCGAGCAGTACTTC
TRBD1	TRBV28	TRBJ1-3	once	CAGRQGGSGNTIYF	TGTGCCGGGAGACAGGGGGGCTCTGGAAACACCATATATTTT
.	TRBV13	TRBJ2-1	.	CASSSDLSSYNEQFF	TGTGCCAGCAGCTCCGACTTGAGCTCCTACAATGAGCAGTTCTTC
.	TRBV7-2	TRBJ1-6	.	CASSPDSSPNSPLHF	TGTGCCAGCAGTCCCGACAGCAGTCCCAATTCACCCCTCCACTTT
.	TRBV4-1	TRBJ2-7	.	CASSHQQGSEFGQYF	TGCGCCAGCAGCCACCAACAGGGAAGTGAATTCGGGCAGTACTTC
TRBD1	TRBV29-1	TRBJ2-7	.	CSVDGTGVGEQYF	TGCAGCGTCGATGGGACAGGGGTGGGCGAGCAGTACTTC
TRBD1	TRBV28	TRBJ1-1	.	CASSSRTGTYVGNTEAFF	TGTGCCAGCAGTTCTAGGACAGGGACTTATGTAGGGAACACTGAAGCTTTCTTT
.	TRBV15	TRBJ2-7	.	CATSRDQGQYF	TGTGCCACCAGCAGAGATCAAGGGCAGTACTTC
TRBD1	TRBV7-2	TRBJ1-4	.	CASSLRQGSEKLFF	TGTGCCAGCAGCCTCAGACAGGGTAGTGAAAAACTGTTTTTT
.	TRBV7-9	TRBJ1-2	.	CASSLDDYGYTF	TGTGCCAGCAGCTTAGACGACTATGGCTACACCTTC
.	TRBV6-5	TRBJ1-2	.	CASASSGDGYTF	TGTGCCAGCGCCTCGTCCGGGGATGGCTACACCTTC
.	TRBV2	TRBJ1-5	few	CASHRESNQPQHF	TGTGCCAGCCACCGGGAAAGCAATCAGCCCCAGCATTTT
TRBD1	TRBV11-2	TRBJ2-2	.	CASRKPGQGLPGELFF	TGTGCCAGCAGGAAGCCGGGACAGGGGTTGCCCGGGGAGCTGTTTTTT